Listed here is a single T cell receptor beta chain. Seattle patients were enrolled while actively infected and followed longitudinally. This CDR3 contains 14 residues. CDR1 is LGHDT, CDR2 YNNKEL, per germline (reference sequence). The ends lost 4 bases at V and 3 bases at J; junction bases unmatched: 3. These data are taken from a study of blood T cell repertoires in COVID-19. Whole-study context: Researchers got acute and convalescent COVID-19 samples from the United States, Italy and Spain. T cells, B-cell-depleted T cells, or PBMCs provided the cDNA or gDNA that served as material.

In the authors' methods: Nucleated cell number was recorded as an estimate derived from reference gene primer amplification. Sequenced by immunoSEQ multiplex PCR; TCRdb stores in-frame clones only, minus some. Clone size and the V and J calls come from that table; the DNA yielded D and trimming. The table shows hundreds of thousands of clones, with about 91% occurring only once. The origin of this receptor is a woman in her forties or fifties with COVID-19, enrolled during active disease. The chain is built from TRBV3-1 (or the pseudogene TRBV3-2) and TRBJ2-3, with TRBD1 identical over 8 bases. Specimen: peripheral blood. Here the CDR3 DNA reads TGTGCCAGCAGCCCAAACAGGGGGACAGATACGCAGTATTTT. Translating it yields CASSPNRGTDTQYF.